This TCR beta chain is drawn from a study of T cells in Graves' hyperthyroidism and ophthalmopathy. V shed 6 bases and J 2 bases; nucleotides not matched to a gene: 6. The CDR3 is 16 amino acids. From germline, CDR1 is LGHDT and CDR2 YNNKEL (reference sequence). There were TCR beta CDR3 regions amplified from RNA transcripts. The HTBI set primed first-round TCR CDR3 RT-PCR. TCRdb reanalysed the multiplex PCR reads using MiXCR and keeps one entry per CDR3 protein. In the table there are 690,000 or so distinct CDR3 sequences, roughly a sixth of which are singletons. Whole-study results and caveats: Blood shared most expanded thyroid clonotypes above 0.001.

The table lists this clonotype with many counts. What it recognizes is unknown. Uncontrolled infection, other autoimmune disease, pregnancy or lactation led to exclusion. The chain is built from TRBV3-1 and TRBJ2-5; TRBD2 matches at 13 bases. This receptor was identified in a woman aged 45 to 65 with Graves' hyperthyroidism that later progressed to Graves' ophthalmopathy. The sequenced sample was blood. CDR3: CASSRLTSGGQETQYF. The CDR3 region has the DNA TGTGCCAGCAGTCGTTTGACTAGCGGGGGGCAAGAGACCCAGTACTTC.